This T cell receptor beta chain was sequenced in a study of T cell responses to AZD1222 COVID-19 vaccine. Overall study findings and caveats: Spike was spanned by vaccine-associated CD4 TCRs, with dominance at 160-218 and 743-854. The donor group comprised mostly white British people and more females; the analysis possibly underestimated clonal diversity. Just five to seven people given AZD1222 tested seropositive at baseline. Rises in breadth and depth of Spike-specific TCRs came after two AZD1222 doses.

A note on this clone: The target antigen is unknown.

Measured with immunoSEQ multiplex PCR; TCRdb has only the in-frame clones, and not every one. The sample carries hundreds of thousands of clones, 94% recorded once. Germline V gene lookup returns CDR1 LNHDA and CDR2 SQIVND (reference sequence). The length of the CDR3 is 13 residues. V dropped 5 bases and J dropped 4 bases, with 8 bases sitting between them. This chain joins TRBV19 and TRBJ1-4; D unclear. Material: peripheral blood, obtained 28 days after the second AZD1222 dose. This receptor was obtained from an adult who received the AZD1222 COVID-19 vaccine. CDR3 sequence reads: CASSWAVNEKLFF. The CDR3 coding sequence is TGTGCCAGTAGTTGGGCAGTTAATGAAAAACTGTTTTTT. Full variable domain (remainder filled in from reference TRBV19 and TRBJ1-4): DGGITQSPKYLFRKEGQNVTLSCEQNLNHDAMYWYRQDPGQGLRLIYYSQIVNDFQKGDIAEGYSVSREKKESFPLTVTSAQKNPTAFYLCASSWAVNEKLFFGSGTQLSVL.